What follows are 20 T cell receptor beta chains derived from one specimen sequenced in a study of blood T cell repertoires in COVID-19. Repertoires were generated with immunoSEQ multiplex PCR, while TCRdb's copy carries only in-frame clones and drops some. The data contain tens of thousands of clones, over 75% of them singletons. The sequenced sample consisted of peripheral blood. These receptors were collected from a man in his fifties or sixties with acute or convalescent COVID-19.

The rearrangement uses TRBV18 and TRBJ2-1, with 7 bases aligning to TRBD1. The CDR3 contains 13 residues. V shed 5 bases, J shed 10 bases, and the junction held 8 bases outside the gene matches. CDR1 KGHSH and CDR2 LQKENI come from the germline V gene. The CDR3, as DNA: TGTGCCAGCTCATCAGTCCCGGGACAGGAGCAGTTCTTC. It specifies CASSSVPGQEQFF.

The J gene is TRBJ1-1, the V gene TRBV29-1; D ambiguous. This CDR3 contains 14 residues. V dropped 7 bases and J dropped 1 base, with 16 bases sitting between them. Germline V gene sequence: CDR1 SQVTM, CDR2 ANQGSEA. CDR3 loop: CSALGLSTNTEAFF. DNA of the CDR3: TGCAGCGCCCTAGGACTCTCTACGAACACTGAAGCTTTCTTT.

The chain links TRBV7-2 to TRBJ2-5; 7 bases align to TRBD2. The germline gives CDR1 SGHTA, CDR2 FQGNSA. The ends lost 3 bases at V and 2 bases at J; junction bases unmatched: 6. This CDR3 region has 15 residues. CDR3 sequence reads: CASSFQAGPQETQYF. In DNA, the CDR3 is TGTGCCAGCAGCTTCCAAGCGGGGCCTCAAGAGACCCAGTACTTC.

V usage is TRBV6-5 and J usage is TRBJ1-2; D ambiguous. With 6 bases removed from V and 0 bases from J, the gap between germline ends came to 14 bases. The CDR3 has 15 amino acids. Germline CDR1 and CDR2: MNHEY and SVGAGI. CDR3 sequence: CASRLSGEANYGYTF. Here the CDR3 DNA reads TGTGCCAGCAGGTTGAGTGGGGAGGCTAACTATGGCTACACCTTC.

As DNA, the CDR3 is TGTGCCAGCAGTTACTCCGCAGTCTCTAGTTCACCCCTCCACTTT. As protein: CASSYSAVSSSPLHF. The chain recombines TRBV6-6 with TRBJ1-6; no clear D gene. V lost 0 bases and J 9 bases, leaving 12 bases between the germline ends. The CDR3 runs to 15 residues. The germline CDR1 and CDR2 sequences are MNHNY and SVGAGI (reference sequence).

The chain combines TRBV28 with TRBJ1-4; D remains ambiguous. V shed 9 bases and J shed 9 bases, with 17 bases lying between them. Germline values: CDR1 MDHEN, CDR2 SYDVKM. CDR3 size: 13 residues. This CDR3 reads CASTEEFHKKLFF. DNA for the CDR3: TGTGCCAGTACGGAGGAATTTCACAAAAAACTGTTTTTT.

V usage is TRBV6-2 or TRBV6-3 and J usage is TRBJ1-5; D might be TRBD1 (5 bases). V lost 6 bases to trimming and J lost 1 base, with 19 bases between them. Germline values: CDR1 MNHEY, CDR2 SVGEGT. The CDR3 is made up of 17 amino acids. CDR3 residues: CASSPARGELSNQPQHF. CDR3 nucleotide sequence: TGTGCCAGCAGCCCCGCCCGGGGGGAATTGAGCAATCAGCCCCAGCATTTT.

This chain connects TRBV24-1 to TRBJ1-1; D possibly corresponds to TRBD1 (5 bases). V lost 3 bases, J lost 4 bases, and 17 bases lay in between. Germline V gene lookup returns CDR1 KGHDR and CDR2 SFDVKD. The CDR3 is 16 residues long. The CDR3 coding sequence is TGTGCCACCAGTGATGGTGGGGCAGGGAAGGGCACTGAAGCTTTCTTT. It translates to CATSDGGAGKGTEAFF.

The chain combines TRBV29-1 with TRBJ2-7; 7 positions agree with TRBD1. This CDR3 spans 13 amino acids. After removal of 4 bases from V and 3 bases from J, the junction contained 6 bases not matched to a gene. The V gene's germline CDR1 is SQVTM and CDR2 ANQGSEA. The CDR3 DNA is TGCAGCGTTGTCCCGGGACAGTTCTACGAGCAGTACTTC. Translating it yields CSVVPGQFYEQYF.

The CDR3 DNA sequence: TGTGCCTGGAGGGGGGACAGGGGCAACGAGCAGTACTTC. Its protein product is CAWRGDRGNEQYF. The rearrangement uses TRBV30 and TRBJ2-7; 10 bases are shared with TRBD1. CDR3 length equals 13 residues. CDR1 and CDR2 (germline): GTSNPN, SVGIG (reference sequence). The V and J ends lost 3 bases and 5 bases, in that order; junction bases with no gene match: 4.

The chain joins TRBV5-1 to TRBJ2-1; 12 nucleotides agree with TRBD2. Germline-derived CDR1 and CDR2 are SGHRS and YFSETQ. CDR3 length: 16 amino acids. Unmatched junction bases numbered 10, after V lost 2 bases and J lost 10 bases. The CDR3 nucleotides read TGCGCCAGCAGCTTTTCCCTAGCGGGGGGGCGGGACGAGCAGTTCTTC. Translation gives CASSFSLAGGRDEQFF.

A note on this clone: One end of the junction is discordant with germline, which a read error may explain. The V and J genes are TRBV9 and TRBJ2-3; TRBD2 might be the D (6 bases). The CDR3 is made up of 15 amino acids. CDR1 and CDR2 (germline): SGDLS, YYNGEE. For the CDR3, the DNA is TGTGCCAGCACCGTAGGTAGCGGTAGCACAGATACGCAGTATTTT. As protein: CASTVGSGSTDTQYF.

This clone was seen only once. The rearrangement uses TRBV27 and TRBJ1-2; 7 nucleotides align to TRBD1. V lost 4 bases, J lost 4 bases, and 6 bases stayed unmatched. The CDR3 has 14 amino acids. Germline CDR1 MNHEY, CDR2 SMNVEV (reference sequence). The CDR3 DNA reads TGTGCCAGCAGTTCGGCCGGGACAGTCTATGGCTACACCTTC. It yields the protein CASSSAGTVYGYTF.

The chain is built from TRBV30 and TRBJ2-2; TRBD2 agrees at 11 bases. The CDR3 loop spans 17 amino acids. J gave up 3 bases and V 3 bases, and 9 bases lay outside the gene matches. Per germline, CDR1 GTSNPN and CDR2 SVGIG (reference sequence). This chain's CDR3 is CAWSPIAGGPYTGELFF. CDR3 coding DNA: TGTGCCTGGAGCCCAATAGCGGGAGGGCCGTACACCGGGGAGCTGTTTTTT.

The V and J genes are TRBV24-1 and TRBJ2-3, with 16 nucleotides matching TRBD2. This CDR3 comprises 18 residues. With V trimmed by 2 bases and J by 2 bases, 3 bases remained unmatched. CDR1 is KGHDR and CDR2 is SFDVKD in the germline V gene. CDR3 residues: CATSDSGLAGGHTDTQYF. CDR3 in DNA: TGTGCCACCAGTGATTCGGGACTAGCGGGAGGGCACACAGATACGCAGTATTTT.

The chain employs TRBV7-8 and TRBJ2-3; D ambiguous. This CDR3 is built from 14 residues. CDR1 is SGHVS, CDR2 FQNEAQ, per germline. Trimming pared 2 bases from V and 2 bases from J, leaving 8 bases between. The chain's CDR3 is CASSLLLYTDTQYF. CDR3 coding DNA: TGTGCCAGCAGCTTACTCCTGTACACAGATACGCAGTATTTT.

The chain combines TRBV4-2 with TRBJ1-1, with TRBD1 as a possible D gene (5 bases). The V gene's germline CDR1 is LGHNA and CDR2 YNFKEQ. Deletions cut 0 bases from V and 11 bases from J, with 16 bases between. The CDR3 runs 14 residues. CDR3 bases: TGTGCCAGCAGCCAAGAGGGGGTTTGGGGGGAGGCTTTCTTT. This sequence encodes CASSQEGVWGEAFF.

As DNA, the CDR3 is TGTGCCAGCTCACCAGAGAGTTACGAGCAGTACTTC. Protein sequence: CASSPESYEQYF. The chain uses TRBV18 and TRBJ2-7, with D uncertain. This CDR3 has 12 amino acids. Germline-derived CDR1 and CDR2 are KGHSH and LQKENI. With 2 bases removed from V and 4 bases from J, the gap between germline ends came to 6 bases.

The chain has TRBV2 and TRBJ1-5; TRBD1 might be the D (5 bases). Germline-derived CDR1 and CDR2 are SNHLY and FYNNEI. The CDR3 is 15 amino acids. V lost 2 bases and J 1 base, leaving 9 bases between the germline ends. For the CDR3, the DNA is TGTGCCAGCAGTGAAAATTGGGGCAGCAATCAGCCCCAGCATTTT. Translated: CASSENWGSNQPQHF. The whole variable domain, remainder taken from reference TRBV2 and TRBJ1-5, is EPEVTQTPSHQVTQMGQEVILRCVPISNHLYFYWYRQILGQKVEFLVSFYNNEISEKSEIFDDQFSVERPDGSNFTLKIRSTKLEDSAMYFCASSENWGSNQPQHFGDGTRLSIL.

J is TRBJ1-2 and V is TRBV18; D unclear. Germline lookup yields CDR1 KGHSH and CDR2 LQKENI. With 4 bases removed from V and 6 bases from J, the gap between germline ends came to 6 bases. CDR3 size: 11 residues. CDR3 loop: CASSHGDGYTF. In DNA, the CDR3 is TGTGCCAGCTCACACGGTGATGGCTACACCTTC.